Listed here are 27 T cell receptor beta chains from one sample, sequenced in a study of shared clonotypes between healthy human individuals. TCRdb's copy holds only in-frame clones and misses some; the assay was immunoSEQ multiplex PCR. The sample lists 630,000 or so clones; about 98% were seen once. Terminally differentiated effector memory CD45RA+ cells were left out of the naive CD8 fraction, which was CD45RO-negative and positively selected for CCR7. The sample taken for sequencing was naive CD8+ T cells sorted from blood. The receptors stem from a man aged 25 to 40 in good health.

The gene calls are TRBV29-1 and TRBJ2-7; 12 positions match TRBD1. Germline CDR1 SQVTM, CDR2 ANQGSEA. V lost 6 bases to trimming and J lost 3 bases; unmatched junction nucleotides: 6. This CDR3 contains 14 residues. The CDR3 region has the DNA TGCAGCGTGGCCGGGACAGGGGGCATCTACGAGCAGTACTTC. Its protein is CSVAGTGGIYEQYF.

The chain joins TRBV13 to TRBJ2-3; TRBD2 aligns across 7 bases. V lost 6 bases and J lost 1; bases outside the gene matches: 16. CDR3 size: 18 residues. From germline, CDR1 is PRHDT and CDR2 FYEKMQ (reference sequence). CDR3 nucleotides: TGTGCCAGCAGTCACCTAGAGTCCGGGCTAGCGGGCACAGATACGCAGTATTTT. Encoded protein: CASSHLESGLAGTDTQYF.

This rearrangement joins TRBV7-9 to TRBJ2-1; 8 nucleotides line up with TRBD2. This CDR3 has 15 residues. The germline V gene has CDR1 SEHNR and CDR2 FQNEAQ (reference sequence). The junction had 9 bases not matched to a gene; V was cut back by 5 bases and J by 6 bases. CDR3 region: CASSRKTSDRNEQFF. The CDR3 DNA reads as TGTGCCAGCAGCCGAAAGACTAGCGACCGCAATGAGCAGTTCTTC.

This clone showed up just once. The gene calls are TRBV5-5 and TRBJ2-6, with D perhaps assigned TRBD1 or TRBD2 (5 bases each). Germline V gene sequence: CDR1 SGHKS, CDR2 YYEKEE (reference sequence). V was shortened by 4 bases and J by 0 bases, with 11 bases between the two germline ends. This CDR3 spans 16 amino acids. In DNA, the CDR3 is TGTGCCAGCAGCCAGGGACCGGCCTCTGGGGCCAACGTCCTGACTTTC. This codes for CASSQGPASGANVLTF.

The CDR3 loop reads CASSLGLAGADEQFF. CDR3 nucleotides: TGTGCCAGCAGTTTAGGACTAGCGGGAGCGGATGAGCAGTTCTTC. V gene TRBV27 combines with J gene TRBJ2-1; 13 bases match TRBD2. The germline V gene encodes CDR1 MNHEY and CDR2 SMNVEV (reference sequence). This CDR3 comprises 15 residues. The junction had 3 bases not matched to a gene; V was cut back by 2 bases and J by 8 bases.

The V call is TRBV7-9, the J call TRBJ2-1, with a possible D match to TRBD2 (5 bases). This CDR3 region has 17 residues. The ends were cut back, 1 base at V and 3 bases at J, with 16 bases in the middle. The V gene's germline CDR1 is SEHNR and CDR2 FQNEAQ (reference sequence). DNA for the CDR3: TGTGCCAGCAGCTTAGGGTCGAGCGGAGCAGTCTACAATGAGCAGTTCTTC. Its translation is CASSLGSSGAVYNEQFF.

This rearrangement joins TRBV6-5 to TRBJ1-1; D ambiguous. Trimming cost V 2 bases and J 3 bases, with 1 base left between them. The germline V gene has CDR1 MNHEY and CDR2 SVGAGI. CDR3 size: 11 residues. The CDR3 DNA is TGTGCCAGCAGTTACGACACTGAAGCTTTCTTT. It translates to CASSYDTEAFF.

This chain links TRBV30 with TRBJ2-2; 9 nucleotides align to TRBD1. CDR1 and CDR2 from the germline V gene are GTSNPN and SVGIG (reference sequence). This CDR3 region has 18 residues. With V trimmed by 5 bases and J by 4 bases, 17 bases remained unmatched. The CDR3 is CAWDPGQGFIGGTGELFF. The DNA of the CDR3 is TGTGCCTGGGACCCGGGACAGGGCTTTATTGGGGGCACCGGGGAGCTGTTTTTT.

This clone occurred once. This chain connects TRBV7-9 to TRBJ2-2; 8 bases agree with TRBD1. The CDR3 is 16 amino acids. V lost 2 bases to trimming and J lost 6 bases; unmatched junction nucleotides: 8. Germline-derived CDR1 and CDR2 are SEHNR and FQNEAQ (reference sequence). The CDR3, as DNA: TGTGCCAGCAGCTTACCCCAGGGGGCCTTAGCCGGGGAGCTGTTTTTT. Amino acid sequence: CASSLPQGALAGELFF.

The CDR3 nucleotides read TGTGCCAGCAGTCTCGCAGCCGGTGAGCGTAATGAGCAGTTCTTC. Translation gives CASSLAAGERNEQFF. This chain joins TRBV7-2 and TRBJ2-1; D is undetermined. V gave up 6 bases and J gave up 7 bases, with 19 bases separating them. CDR3 length: 15 residues. Looked up from germline, CDR1 is SGHTA and CDR2 is FQGNSA. The variable domain in full, completed from reference TRBV7-2 and TRBJ2-1, reads GAGVSQSPSNKVTEKGKDVELRCDPISGHTALYWYRQSLGQGLEFLIYFQGNSAPDKSGLPSDRFSAERTGGSVSTLTIQRTQQEDSAVYLCASSLAAGERNEQFFGPGTRLTVL.

The CDR3 coding sequence is TGTGCCAGCAGCGACCCGTCCCAAAGCACAGATACGCAGTATTTT. Translating gives CASSDPSQSTDTQYF. The J gene is TRBJ2-3, the V gene TRBV7-2, with no clear D. V gave up 5 bases and J gave up 0 bases, with 12 bases separating them. CDR1 and CDR2 from the germline V gene are SGHTA and FQGNSA. The CDR3 contains 15 residues.

This chain uses TRBV5-5 with TRBJ2-7; the D gene is possibly TRBD2 (6 bases). V dropped 0 bases and J dropped 3 bases, with 13 bases sitting between them. The CDR3 is 15 amino acids. Germline V gene sequence: CDR1 SGHKS, CDR2 YYEKEE (reference sequence). CDR3 loop: CASSLDRDSRYEQYF. Written as DNA, the CDR3 is TGTGCCAGCAGCTTGGACCGGGACTCGCGCTACGAGCAGTACTTC.

This sequence joins TRBV9 and TRBJ2-3, with TRBD2 matching over 12 bases. Germline V CDR1 and CDR2: SGDLS, YYNGEE. CDR3 length equals 19 residues. The V gene end was trimmed by 4 bases and the J gene end by 3 bases; junction bases not matched to a gene: 15. This CDR3 reads CASSREGVTSGSVTDTQYF. CDR3 bases: TGTGCCAGCAGCAGAGAAGGGGTGACTAGCGGGAGCGTAACAGATACGCAGTATTTT. The full variable domain, with the rest looked up from reference TRBV9 and TRBJ2-3, is DSGVTQTPKHLITATGQRVTLRCSPRSGDLSVYWYQQSLDQGLQFLIQYYNGEERAKGNILERFSAQQFPDLHSELNLSSLELGDSALYFCASSREGVTSGSVTDTQYFGPGTRLTVL.

CDR3 loop: CASSLWTGKNEQFF. CDR3 nucleotides: TGTGCCAGCAGCCTGTGGACAGGGAAAAATGAGCAGTTCTTC. The J gene is TRBJ2-1, the V gene TRBV5-4, with TRBD1 matching over 8 bases. The CDR3 totals 14 residues. V lost 4 bases, J lost 7 bases, and 7 bases stayed unmatched. In germline, CDR1 is SGHNT, CDR2 YYREEE (reference sequence).

The CDR3 loop reads CASIPDRGPTYEQYF. The CDR3 nucleotides read TGTGCCAGCATCCCCGACAGGGGACCCACCTACGAGCAGTACTTC. The chain carries TRBV7-9 and TRBJ2-7, with 8 bases fitting TRBD1. The CDR3 covers 15 residues. V lost 7 bases, J lost 2 bases, and 10 bases stayed unmatched. Germline V lookup: CDR1 SEHNR, CDR2 FQNEAQ (reference sequence).

V and J are TRBV9 and TRBJ1-2; D is unclear. The CDR3 runs 11 residues. V was shortened by 8 bases and J by 3 bases, with 8 bases between the two germline ends. Looked up from germline, CDR1 is SGDLS and CDR2 is YYNGEE. The CDR3 nucleotides are TGTGCCAGTTTCTCGTACTATGGCTACACCTTC. This codes for CASFSYYGYTF.

This chain links TRBV27 with TRBJ2-3, with 10 bases matching TRBD2. The germline CDR1 and CDR2 sequences are MNHEY and SMNVEV (reference sequence). V was clipped by 7 bases and J by 6 bases; unmatched bases: 7. There are 14 residues in the CDR3. The CDR3 reads CASTKREGLDTQYF. CDR3 DNA sequence: TGTGCCAGCACAAAGCGGGAGGGCTTGGATACGCAGTATTTT.

The gene calls are TRBV10-2 and TRBJ2-1; tentative D call: TRBD2 (7 bases). The V end was cut by 3 bases, the J end by 7 bases, with 13 bases between. Germline V gene data show CDR1 as WSHSY and CDR2 as SAAADI. There are 14 residues in the CDR3. In DNA form, the CDR3 reads TGCGCCAGCAGTGAATACGGGGGGCGGAATGAGCAGTTCTTC. This encodes CASSEYGGRNEQFF.

Concerning this clone: Other DNA variants within this sample encode the same CDR3. V and J are TRBV5-4 and TRBJ2-7; D is uncertain. The V end was cut by 1 base, the J end by 2 bases, with 4 bases between. Germline V CDR1 and CDR2: SGHNT, YYREEE (reference sequence). CDR3 length: 12 amino acids. The CDR3 DNA follows: TGTGCCAGCAGCTTGAATCCCTACGAGCAGTACTTC. Protein sequence: CASSLNPYEQYF.

The J gene is TRBJ2-1, the V gene TRBV2; 12 nucleotides line up with TRBD2. CDR3 length: 19 residues. The V gene end was trimmed by 2 bases and the J gene end by 5 bases; junction bases not matched to a gene: 13. Germline V gives CDR1 SNHLY, CDR2 FYNNEI. The CDR3 region has the DNA TGTGCCAGCAGTGAATTCGTCCCTAGCGGGAGGGGGGGGAACAATGAGCAGTTCTTC. Encoded protein: CASSEFVPSGRGGNNEQFF. Variable domain in full (rest from reference TRBV2 and TRBJ2-1): EPEVTQTPSHQVTQMGQEVILRCVPISNHLYFYWYRQILGQKVEFLVSFYNNEISEKSEIFDDQFSVERPDGSNFTLKIRSTKLEDSAMYFCASSEFVPSGRGGNNEQFFGPGTRLTVL.

The rearrangement links TRBV13 to TRBJ1-2; 7 bases fit TRBD1. The V gene's germline CDR1 is PRHDT and CDR2 FYEKMQ (reference sequence). V was pared by 1 base and J by 5 bases, with 1 base of the junction left unmatched. The CDR3 spans 13 residues. CDR3 sequence: CASSLEGAYGYTF. CDR3 nucleotides: TGTGCCAGCAGCTTAGAGGGGGCATATGGCTACACCTTC.

The chain has TRBV4-3 and TRBJ2-5, with D unclear. The CDR3 consists of 15 residues. Trimming took off 0 bases at V and 3 bases at J, with 11 bases between the two ends. Germline lookup yields CDR1 LGHNA and CDR2 YSLEER. The CDR3 region is CASSQDLVGEETQYF. CDR3 nucleotide sequence: TGCGCCAGCAGCCAAGATTTGGTAGGTGAAGAGACCCAGTACTTC.

The table lists this clone with a count of one. The CDR3 region is CASWDFSQPQHF. CDR3 in DNA: TGTGCTTCTTGGGACTTTTCTCAGCCCCAGCATTTT. The chain joins TRBV27 to TRBJ1-5; D perhaps matches TRBD1 (5 bases). The CDR3 has 12 amino acids. Germline V CDR1 and CDR2: MNHEY, SMNVEV (reference sequence).

V usage is TRBV7-9 and J usage is TRBJ2-5; TRBD2 aligns across 10 bases. V lost 2 bases to trimming and J lost 2 bases; unmatched junction nucleotides: 5. The CDR3 runs 16 residues. Germline assignment: CDR1 SEHNR and CDR2 FQNEAQ (reference sequence). This CDR3 reads CASSLIKTSGQETQYF. CDR3 DNA: TGTGCCAGCAGCTTAATAAAGACTAGCGGGCAAGAGACCCAGTACTTC.

This sequence joins TRBV6-4 and TRBJ2-1; TRBD2 agrees at 11 bases. V trimming: 5 bases; J trimming: 8 bases; junction bases outside the gene matches: 5. CDR1 and CDR2 (germline): MRHNA, SNTAGT. The CDR3 has 14 amino acids. The CDR3 coding sequence is TGTGCCAGCAGTATAACGGGACTAGCGGATGAGCAGTTCTTC. This translates into CASSITGLADEQFF.

The genes are TRBV6-1 and TRBJ1-1, with unresolved D. CDR1 and CDR2 (germline): MNHNS, SASEGT. Deletions cut 2 bases from V and 4 bases from J, with 8 bases between. This CDR3 is 13 amino acids long. In nucleotides, the CDR3 is TGTGCCAGCAGTGAATGGTGGGGCACTGAAGCTTTCTTT. It translates to CASSEWWGTEAFF.

The genes are TRBV5-3 and TRBJ2-7; possible D gene TRBD2, 5 bases. TRBV5-3 is placed among ORFs of uncertain function. The ends were cut back, 0 bases at V and 1 base at J, with 8 bases in the middle. This CDR3 spans 14 amino acids. The CDR3 loop is CARSLVGGSYEQYF. CDR3 sequence (DNA): TGTGCCAGAAGCTTGGTCGGAGGTTCCTACGAGCAGTACTTC.